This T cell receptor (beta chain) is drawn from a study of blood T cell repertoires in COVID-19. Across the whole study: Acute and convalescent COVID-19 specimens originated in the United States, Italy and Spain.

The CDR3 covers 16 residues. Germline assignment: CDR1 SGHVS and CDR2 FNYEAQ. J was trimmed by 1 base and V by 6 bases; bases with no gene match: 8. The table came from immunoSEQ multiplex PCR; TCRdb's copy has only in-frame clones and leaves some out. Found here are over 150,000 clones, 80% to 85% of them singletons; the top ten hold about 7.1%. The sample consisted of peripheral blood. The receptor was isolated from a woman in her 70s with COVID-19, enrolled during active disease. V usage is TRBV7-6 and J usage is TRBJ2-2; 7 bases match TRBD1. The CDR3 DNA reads TGTGCCAGCAGGTCTACCGACAGGGTGAACACCGGGGAGCTGTTTTTT. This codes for CASRSTDRVNTGELFF.